What follows are 18 T cell receptor beta chains derived from one specimen sequenced in a study of T cell repertoires in cytomegalovirus infection. These receptors have no identified antigens. TCRdb reanalysed the reads using MiXCR and keeps one entry per CDR3 protein. The repertoire holds 95,000 to 120,000 distinct CDR3 sequences, over 30% seen once, with around two fifths in the top ten. Material: CD8+ T cells from cultured PBMCs, obtained from culture after CMV antigen stimulation. The receptors were gathered from a human donor in good health (CMV status not recorded). Some clones in this sample may be carry-over from other donors' samples.

This clonotype was seen ten or more times. The V call is TRBV11-2, the J call TRBJ2-1; D is unclear. Germline V gene lookup returns CDR1 SGHAT and CDR2 FQNNGV. Between the trimmed V and J ends, which lost 1 base and 4 bases, there was a span of 20 bases. CDR3 length: 18 amino acids. The CDR3 DNA reads as TGTGCCAGCAGCTTAGGCTCATCACTCCTCACTGAATACAATGAGCAGTTCTTC. This encodes CASSLGSSLLTEYNEQFF.

This clonotype was found a few times. The V gene is TRBV28, the J gene TRBJ2-1, with 10 bases that match TRBD2. CDR1 and CDR2 from the germline V gene are MDHEN and SYDVKM. The J segment lost 10 bases and the V segment lost 1 base, leaving 10 bases of the junction unmatched. This CDR3 comprises 16 residues. The CDR3 nucleotides read TGTGCCAGCAGTTTATTATCTAGCGGGGGCCCCCCGGAGCAGTTCTTC. Translated: CASSLLSSGGPPEQFF.

The chain recombines TRBV28 with TRBJ1-5; no definite D call. The CDR3 runs to 14 residues. The V end lost 3 bases, the J end lost 5 bases, and 11 bases lay between the germline ends. CDR1 and CDR2 (germline): MDHEN, SYDVKM. This CDR3 is CASSFFGRDQPQHF. The CDR3 region has the DNA TGTGCCAGCAGTTTCTTTGGGCGGGATCAGCCCCAGCATTTT.

The table lists this clonotype with a few counts. The rearrangement uses TRBV5-6 and TRBJ2-5; TRBD1 matches at 8 bases. Germline CDR1 and CDR2: SGHDT and YYEEEE. V was clipped by 4 bases and J by 5 bases; unmatched bases: 7. The CDR3 runs 14 residues. The CDR3 sequence: CASSHGQGLETQYF. The CDR3 DNA reads as TGTGCCAGCAGCCACGGACAGGGTCTGGAGACCCAGTACTTC.

This clonotype was found many times. The CDR3 loop reads CASSYGTGVGNYGYTF. DNA for the CDR3: TGTGCCAGCAGTTACGGGACAGGGGTCGGTAACTATGGCTACACCTTC. The genes are TRBV6-6 and TRBJ1-2; TRBD1 matches 10 bases. This CDR3 is built from 16 residues. V was pared by 2 bases and J by 1 base, with 4 bases of the junction left unmatched. Germline lookup yields CDR1 MNHNY and CDR2 SVGAGI (reference sequence).

This clonotype was observed many times. CDR3 nucleotides: TGTGCCAGCAGCCCTCGTGAGGTTACGTACTCCTACGAGCAGTACTTC. This translates into CASSPREVTYSYEQYF. The chain is built from TRBV28 and TRBJ2-7, with no clear D. Trimming shortened V by 6 bases and J by 0 bases, and 18 bases separated the two germline ends. This CDR3 spans 16 amino acids. Germline V gene sequence: CDR1 MDHEN, CDR2 SYDVKM.

This clonotype appeared a few times. The CDR3 sequence is CASSETGVGSPLHF. In DNA, the CDR3 is TGTGCCAGCAGTGAAACAGGGGTTGGTTCACCCCTCCACTTT. The gene calls are TRBV27 and TRBJ1-6, with TRBD1 matching 7 bases. Trimming took 5 bases from V and 9 from J; bases not matched to a gene: 7. The CDR3 runs to 14 residues. Per germline, CDR1 MNHEY and CDR2 SMNVEV (reference sequence).

This clonotype was seen at least ten times. V and J are TRBV7-9 and TRBJ1-1; a weak D match, TRBD1 (6 bases). The V and J ends lost 6 bases and 0 bases respectively, with 23 bases between them. Germline CDR1 reads SEHNR; CDR2 reads FQNEAQ (reference sequence). The CDR3 extends over 18 amino acids. As DNA, the CDR3 is TGTGCCAGCAGTCAGAGAACCGGGACAAGAGACATGAACACTGAAGCTTTCTTT. Protein sequence: CASSQRTGTRDMNTEAFF.

This clonotype was observed a handful of times. The V gene is TRBV9, the J gene TRBJ1-1; D not resolved. The V end was cut by 0 bases, the J end by 3 bases, with 12 bases between. The CDR3 runs 15 residues. Per germline, CDR1 SGDLS and CDR2 YYNGEE. The CDR3 region has the DNA TGTGCCAGCAGCGTAGATGGCAGGAGGTACACTGAAGCTTTCTTT. Protein sequence: CASSVDGRRYTEAFF.

This clonotype came up a few times. The chain joins TRBV10-3 to TRBJ2-5, with TRBD1 identical over 8 bases. CDR3 length: 15 residues. V gave up 4 bases and J gave up 5 bases; unmatched junction bases: 9. Germline V CDR1 and CDR2: ENHRY, SYGVKD. Here the CDR3 reads CAISGTGKEFETQYF. Here the CDR3 DNA reads TGTGCCATCAGTGGGACAGGGAAAGAGTTCGAGACCCAGTACTTC.

The V call is TRBV5-4, the J call TRBJ2-3, with D unclear. Germline V gene lookup returns CDR1 SGHNT and CDR2 YYREEE (reference sequence). This CDR3 is 12 amino acids long. The CDR3 reads CVVLMGTDTQYF. CDR3 coding DNA: TGTGTCGTGCTGATGGGCACAGATACGCAGTATTTT.

CDR3 coding DNA: TGTGCCGCCTCCCGGGACAGACTTGAAGCTTTCTTT. Amino acids: CAASRDRLEAFF. The chain combines TRBV10-3 with TRBJ1-1; 7 nucleotides line up with TRBD1. The junction had 10 bases not matched to a gene; V was cut back by 11 bases and J by 7 bases. Germline V gene data show CDR1 as ENHRY and CDR2 as SYGVKD. The CDR3 covers 12 residues.

A remark on this clonotype: One base away lies a much larger clone, so this may be a sequencing read error. This sequence joins TRBV6-6 and TRBJ2-5; D gene uncertain. This CDR3 has 15 residues. The germline V gene has CDR1 MNHNY and CDR2 SVGAGI (reference sequence). CDR3 amino acids: CASCYSGPAGETQYF. The CDR3 DNA reads as TGTGCCAGCTGTTACTCGGGTCCAGCAGGAGAGACCCAGTACTTC.

The chain is built from TRBV27 and TRBJ2-3, with 8 bases matching TRBD2. From germline, CDR1 is MNHEY and CDR2 SMNVEV (reference sequence). V trimming: 5 bases; J trimming: 2 bases; junction bases outside the gene matches: 15. There are 18 residues in the CDR3. For the CDR3, the DNA is TGTGCCAGCAGTCTACTAGCGGAACTCAACCCTTTCACAGATACGCAGTATTTT. This codes for CASSLLAELNPFTDTQYF.

V gene TRBV2 combines with J gene TRBJ2-2; D gene uncertain. CDR3 length: 12 amino acids. Trimming stripped 6 bases from V and 3 bases from J, with 5 bases between. From germline, CDR1 is SNHLY and CDR2 FYNNEI. CDR3 region: CASRPHTGELFF. CDR3 bases: TGTGCCAGCAGACCGCACACCGGGGAGCTGTTTTTT.

Ten or more counts support this clonotype. This chain joins TRBV7-2 and TRBJ2-3; 8 nucleotides agree with TRBD2. The CDR3 is made up of 16 amino acids. Trimming took 5 bases from V and 6 from J; bases not matched to a gene: 13. The germline CDR1 and CDR2 sequences are SGHTA and FQGNSA. The CDR3, as DNA: TGTGCCAGCAGCCCCCTGGGCGGGGGGCATGAGGATACGCAGTATTTT. Translation gives CASSPLGGGHEDTQYF. Full variable domain (outside the CDR3, taken from reference TRBV7-2 and TRBJ2-3): GAGVSQSPSNKVTEKGKDVELRCDPISGHTALYWYRQSLGQGLEFLIYFQGNSAPDKSGLPSDRFSAERTGGSVSTLTIQRTQQEDSAVYLCASSPLGGGHEDTQYFGPGTRLTVL.

This chain connects TRBV4-1 to TRBJ1-2; TRBD1 is a possible D gene (6 bases). The CDR3 covers 15 residues. Germline V lookup: CDR1 MGHRA, CDR2 YSYEKL. The ends were cut back, 0 bases at V and 2 bases at J, with 10 bases in the middle. This CDR3 reads CASSQEWGPNYGYTF. In DNA form, the CDR3 reads TGCGCCAGCAGCCAAGAGTGGGGGCCCAACTATGGCTACACCTTC.

The chain is built from TRBV6-2 or TRBV6-3 and TRBJ2-7; D ambiguous. The V and J ends lost 2 bases and 5 bases respectively, with 4 bases between them. The CDR3 totals 11 residues. The germline CDR1 and CDR2 sequences are MNHEY and SVGEGT. The CDR3 DNA follows: TGTGCCAGCAGTTACGTCGACGAGCAGTACTTC. Protein: CASSYVDEQYF.